A selection of T cell receptor beta chains follows, all from one sample in a study of blood T cells in healthy people across ages. MiXCR, applied by TCRdb to the 5' RACE reads, yields one record per CDR3 protein. The table records 550,000 to 650,000 distinct CDR3 sequences, about 30% of them present only once. Input material: blood. Receptors were obtained from a woman older than 75 in good health. Each CDR3 is given with its conserved first and last residue. The D gene is left open where the match is weak. Rows may omit the clone size; those that give it use once, few, many or a size class.

cdr3_aa	cdr3_nt	clone_size	d_call	v_call	j_call
CASSKGPGTGADSYEQYF	TGCGCCAGCAGCAAAGGTCCCGGGACAGGGGCCGACTCCTACGAGCAGTACTTC	many	TRBD1	TRBV5-1	TRBJ2-7
CATRGLAATDTQYF	TGTGCCACCAGGGGACTAGCGGCCACAGATACGCAGTATTTT	.	TRBD2	TRBV10-3	TRBJ2-3
CASSPDRGSGNTIYF	TGTGCCAGCAGCCCCGACAGGGGCTCTGGAAACACCATATATTTT	.	TRBD1	TRBV7-3	TRBJ1-3
CASSPGTGKETQFF	TGTGCCAGCAGCCCTGGGACAGGGAAAGAGACCCAGTTCTTC	.	TRBD1	TRBV7-2	TRBJ2-1
CAISERQGYEQYF	TGTGCCATCAGTGAAAGACAGGGATACGAGCAGTACTTC	many	TRBD1	TRBV10-3	TRBJ2-7
CATSDPLAEITDTQYF	TGTGCCACCAGTGATCCTCTAGCGGAAATCACAGATACGCAGTATTTT	many	TRBD2	TRBV24-1	TRBJ2-3
CASSLGGGAGEQYF	TGTGCCAGCAGCTTAGGAGGGGGCGCGGGTGAGCAGTACTTC	many	TRBD1	TRBV7-2	TRBJ2-7
CASSEGGTSHEKLFF	TGTGCCAGCTCCGAAGGTGGGACATCCCATGAAAAACTGTTTTTT	.	.	TRBV18	TRBJ1-4
CASSLEPGSRSDTQYF	TGTGCCAGCTCACTAGAACCGGGCTCTCGCTCAGATACGCAGTATTTT	many	.	TRBV18	TRBJ2-3
CSAVQTIMNEQFF	TGCAGTGCCGTACAGACTATAATGAATGAGCAGTTCTTC	.	.	TRBV20-1	TRBJ2-1
CSARTSGDSDTQYF	TGCAGTGCTAGGACTAGCGGGGATTCAGATACGCAGTATTTT	many	TRBD2	TRBV20-1	TRBJ2-3
CATSRDRVQETQYF	TGTGCCACCAGCAGAGATCGGGTCCAAGAGACCCAGTACTTC	many	.	TRBV15	TRBJ2-5
CSALSETAYNEQFF	TGCAGTGCTCTCTCCGAGACTGCCTACAATGAGCAGTTCTTC	many	.	TRBV20-1	TRBJ2-1
CASSPTPGQPNEKLFF	TGTGCCAGCAGCCCAACACCGGGACAGCCTAATGAAAAACTGTTTTTT	.	TRBD1	TRBV9	TRBJ1-4
CASSLRRGEVYGYTF	TGTGCCAGCAGTTTACGGAGGGGGGAGGTCTATGGCTACACCTTC	many	.	TRBV6-1	TRBJ1-2
CASSEAYRGRYEQYF	TGTGCCAGCAGTGAAGCGTACAGGGGGCGGTACGAGCAGTACTTC	many	TRBD1	TRBV6-1	TRBJ2-7
CASSMDKFGYTF	TGTGCCAGCAGTATGGACAAGTTTGGCTACACCTTC	many	.	TRBV12-3/TRBV12-4	TRBJ1-2
CASSLDFQGGRPLHF	TGTGCCAGCAGCTTAGATTTCCAGGGGGGGAGACCCCTCCACTTT	.	TRBD1	TRBV7-9	TRBJ1-6
CASSFVDRGGYGYTF	TGTGCCAGCAGTTTCGTCGACAGGGGGGGCTATGGCTACACCTTC	few	TRBD1	TRBV28	TRBJ1-2
CSARPLGRFEKLFF	TGCAGTGCTAGACCCTTGGGACGGTTTGAAAAACTGTTTTTT	.	.	TRBV20-1	TRBJ1-4
CSARDETGSRGYTF	TGCAGTGCTAGAGACGAGACAGGGTCCCGCGGCTACACCTTC	.	TRBD1	TRBV20-1	TRBJ1-2
CASKWSDTEAFF	TGTGCCAGCAAATGGAGTGACACTGAAGCTTTCTTT	many	.	TRBV12-3/TRBV12-4	TRBJ1-1
CSASGRAGDSTDTQYF	TGCAGTGCTAGCGGTCGGGCGGGGGACTCCACAGATACGCAGTATTTT	many	TRBD2	TRBV20-1	TRBJ2-3
CASSFTGRGQGGYTF	TGTGCCAGCAGTTTTACGGGCAGGGGGCAAGGCGGCTACACCTTC	.	TRBD1	TRBV28	TRBJ1-2
CASSYTQRIQETQYF	TGTGCCAGCAGTTACACCCAGAGGATCCAGGAGACCCAGTACTTC	.	.	TRBV6-5	TRBJ2-5
CASSTHRGNTEAFF	TGTGCCAGCAGCACACACAGGGGGAACACTGAAGCTTTCTTT	few	TRBD1	TRBV7-2	TRBJ1-1
CASSLGQGGAWTDTQYF	TGTGCCAGCAGCTTAGGGCAGGGAGGGGCATGGACAGATACGCAGTATTTT	many	TRBD2	TRBV11-2	TRBJ2-3
CASSLAGPAPGELFF	TGTGCCAGCAGCCTAGCGGGGCCTGCGCCCGGGGAGCTGTTTTTT	.	TRBD2	TRBV7-2	TRBJ2-2
CASSSRGGPSNIQYF	TGTGCCAGCTCCTCGAGGGGGGGGCCGTCGAACATTCAGTACTTC	many	.	TRBV27	TRBJ2-4
CASSLAPHNEQFF	TGTGCCAGCAGCTTGGCACCCCACAATGAGCAGTTCTTC	many	.	TRBV5-5	TRBJ2-1
CAISKRDTEAFF	TGTGCCATCAGTAAAAGGGACACTGAAGCTTTCTTT	.	.	TRBV10-3	TRBJ1-1
CASSFGFGGAETQYF	TGTGCCAGCAGTTTCGGGTTCGGGGGGGCAGAGACCCAGTACTTC	many	TRBD2	TRBV12-3/TRBV12-4	TRBJ2-5
CASSLTDRGTGELFF	TGTGCCAGCAGCTTAACGGACAGGGGGACCGGGGAGCTGTTTTTT	.	TRBD1	TRBV7-8	TRBJ2-2
CASSPIVLRDRGEAYTF	TGTGCCAGCTCACCGATAGTACTCCGGGACAGGGGAGAGGCCTACACCTTC	few	TRBD1	TRBV18	TRBJ1-2
CASSFEGAFYNEQFF	TGCGCCAGCAGTTTCGAGGGGGCTTTCTACAATGAGCAGTTCTTC	few	TRBD1	TRBV5-1	TRBJ2-1
CASSLPTRPNSYEQYF	TGTGCCAGCAGCTTACCAACCCGACCTAACTCCTACGAGCAGTACTTC	.	.	TRBV12-1	TRBJ2-7
CASSLGASGAPYEQYF	TGTGCCAGCAGCTTGGGGGCTAGCGGTGCACCCTACGAGCAGTACTTC	.	.	TRBV7-2	TRBJ2-7
CASSLEGQGVYTF	TGTGCCAGCAGCTTAGAAGGACAGGGGGTCTACACCTTC	many	TRBD1	TRBV7-9	TRBJ1-2
CSTPRQDRSYEQYF	TGCAGTACTCCAAGGCAGGACCGCTCCTACGAGCAGTACTTC	many	.	TRBV20-1	TRBJ2-7
CASSVRAGGFLGDNEQFF	TGTGCCAGCAGCGTAAGGGCAGGGGGCTTTTTAGGAGACAATGAGCAGTTCTTC	.	TRBD1	TRBV9	TRBJ2-1
CAWSEGQTNEKLFF	TGTGCCTGGAGTGAGGGACAGACTAATGAAAAACTGTTTTTT	few	TRBD1	TRBV30	TRBJ1-4
CATSRDRTAGRANVLTF	TGTGCCACCAGCAGAGATCGGACAGCTGGAAGGGCCAACGTCCTGACTTTC	many	.	TRBV15	TRBJ2-6
CAISSSGDHPYEQYF	TGTGCCATCAGTTCTAGCGGGGACCACCCATACGAGCAGTACTTC	many	TRBD2	TRBV10-3	TRBJ2-7
CASRAPGGWNIQYF	TGTGCCAGCAGAGCACCAGGGGGCTGGAACATTCAGTACTTC	many	TRBD1	TRBV6-1	TRBJ2-4
CAIGWGLAGEETQYF	TGTGCCATCGGTTGGGGACTAGCGGGGGAAGAGACCCAGTACTTC	many	TRBD2	TRBV10-3	TRBJ2-5
CASSSSLPGTNEQFF	TGCGCCAGCAGCTCCTCCCTCCCAGGGACCAATGAGCAGTTCTTC	many	.	TRBV5-1	TRBJ2-1